Sequencing of this TCR beta chain was carried out in a study of T cell responses to AZD1222 COVID-19 vaccine. Study outcomes and limitations: Dominant at 160-218 and 743-854, vaccine-associated CD4 TCRs also spanned spike.

Germline CDR1 is PRHDT and CDR2 is FYEKMQ (reference sequence). With 3 bases clipped from V and 5 bases from J, the junction kept 2 bases outside the gene matches. The CDR3 contains 13 residues. Clones were sequenced by immunoSEQ multiplex PCR, and TCRdb holds only the in-frame ones, with some missing. The sample includes fewer than 90,000 clones, 75% to 95% of them seen just once. Worth noting for this clone: What it recognizes is unknown.

The rearrangement links TRBV13 to TRBJ2-7; 9 bases agree with TRBD2. This receptor was taken from an adult who received the AZD1222 COVID-19 vaccine. The sequences come from peripheral blood, collected 28 days after the second AZD1222 dose. The DNA of the CDR3 is TGTGCCAGCAGCTTCGGGACTAGCAACGAGCAGTACTTC. Protein sequence: CASSFGTSNEQYF.